The clone carrying this T cell receptor (beta chain) was detected once. Its antigen is not known. Germline V gives CDR1 SGHTA, CDR2 FQGNSA. The CDR3 spans 16 residues. The ends were cut back, 1 base at V and 1 base at J, with 10 bases in the middle. This specimen comes from a study of vaccination effects on CD4 cells after COVID-19. Method: immunoSEQ multiplex PCR; TCRdb's copy keeps in-frame clones and lacks some. The repertoire holds tens of thousands of clones, with more than 65% as singletons. At the end of about 9 days of culture, CD4+ T cells were isolated. PCR confirmed that the person was infected with SARS-CoV-2 between March and December 2020. As their vaccination, participants received two doses of either BNT162b2 or mRNA-1273.

The specimen comprised CD4+ T cells from PBMCs cultured without peptide, sampled after COVID-19 vaccination. The rearrangement joins TRBV7-2 to TRBJ2-2; perhaps TRBD2 as D (7 bases). The sequence was collected from a human donor who had a prior SARS-CoV-2 infection. CDR3 sequence reads: CASSLGGGLNTGELFF. The CDR3 DNA is TGTGCCAGCAGCTTAGGGGGGGGCCTGAACACCGGGGAGCTGTTTTTT.